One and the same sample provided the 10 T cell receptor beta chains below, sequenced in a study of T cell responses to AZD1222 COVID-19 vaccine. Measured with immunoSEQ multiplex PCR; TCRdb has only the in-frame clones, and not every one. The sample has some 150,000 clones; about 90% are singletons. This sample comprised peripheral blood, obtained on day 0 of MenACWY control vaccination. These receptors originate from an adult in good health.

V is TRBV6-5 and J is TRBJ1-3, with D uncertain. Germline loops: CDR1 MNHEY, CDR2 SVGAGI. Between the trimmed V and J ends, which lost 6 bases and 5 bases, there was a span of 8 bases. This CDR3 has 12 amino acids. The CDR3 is CASSLQRNTIYF. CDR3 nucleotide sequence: TGTGCCAGCAGCCTACAGAGAAACACCATATATTTT.

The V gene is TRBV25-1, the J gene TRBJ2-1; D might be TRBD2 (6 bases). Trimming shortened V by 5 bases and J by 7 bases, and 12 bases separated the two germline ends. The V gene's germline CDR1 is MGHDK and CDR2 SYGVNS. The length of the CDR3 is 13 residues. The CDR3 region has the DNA TGTGCCAGCAGTCCGGGACTGGCTAATGAGCAGTTCTTC. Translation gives CASSPGLANEQFF. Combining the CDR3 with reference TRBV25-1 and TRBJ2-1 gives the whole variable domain EADIYQTPRYLVIGTGKKITLECSQTMGHDKMYWYQQDPGMELHLIHYSYGVNSTEKGDLSSESTVSRIRTEHFPLTLESARPSHTSQYLCASSPGLANEQFFGPGTRLTVL.

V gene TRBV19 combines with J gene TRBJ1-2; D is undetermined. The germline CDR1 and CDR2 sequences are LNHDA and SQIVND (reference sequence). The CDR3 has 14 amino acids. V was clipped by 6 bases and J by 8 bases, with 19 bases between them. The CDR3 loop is CASSPPGRLGGYTF. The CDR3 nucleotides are TGTGCCAGTAGCCCCCCCGGCAGGCTAGGAGGCTACACCTTC.

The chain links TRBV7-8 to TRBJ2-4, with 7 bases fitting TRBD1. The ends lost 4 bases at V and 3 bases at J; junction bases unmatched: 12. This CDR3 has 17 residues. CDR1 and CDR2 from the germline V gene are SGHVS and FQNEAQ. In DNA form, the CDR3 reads TGTGCCAGCAGCTCAATTCCGGGACAGCTCGTCAAAAACATTCAGTACTTC. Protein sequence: CASSSIPGQLVKNIQYF.

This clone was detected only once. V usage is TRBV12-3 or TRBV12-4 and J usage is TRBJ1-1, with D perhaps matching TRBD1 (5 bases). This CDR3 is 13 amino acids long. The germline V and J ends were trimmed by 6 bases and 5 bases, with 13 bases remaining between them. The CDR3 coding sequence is TGTGCCAGCAGCCGATTGGGGGGGACTGAAGCTTTCTTT. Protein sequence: CASSRLGGTEAFF.

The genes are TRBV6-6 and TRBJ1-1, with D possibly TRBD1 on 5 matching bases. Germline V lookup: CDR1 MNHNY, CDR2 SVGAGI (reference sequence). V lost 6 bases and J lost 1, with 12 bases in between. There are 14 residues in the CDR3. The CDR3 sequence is CASSRMGENTEAFF. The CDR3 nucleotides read TGTGCCAGCAGCCGCATGGGGGAGAACACTGAAGCTTTCTTT.

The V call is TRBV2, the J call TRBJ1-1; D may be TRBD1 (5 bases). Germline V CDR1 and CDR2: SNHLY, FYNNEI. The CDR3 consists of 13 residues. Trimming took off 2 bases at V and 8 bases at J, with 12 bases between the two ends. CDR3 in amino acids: CASSEWGTAEAFF. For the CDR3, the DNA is TGTGCCAGCAGTGAATGGGGCACGGCCGAAGCTTTCTTT.

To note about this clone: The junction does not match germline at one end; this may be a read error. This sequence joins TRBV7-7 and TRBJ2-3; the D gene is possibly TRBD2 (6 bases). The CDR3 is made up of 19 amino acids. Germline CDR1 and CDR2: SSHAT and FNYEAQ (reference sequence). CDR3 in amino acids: CASSLGPARAGPSTDTQYF. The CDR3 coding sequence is TGTGCTAGCAGCTTAGGCCCGGCCCGAGCGGGCCCTAGCACAGATACGCAGTATTTT.

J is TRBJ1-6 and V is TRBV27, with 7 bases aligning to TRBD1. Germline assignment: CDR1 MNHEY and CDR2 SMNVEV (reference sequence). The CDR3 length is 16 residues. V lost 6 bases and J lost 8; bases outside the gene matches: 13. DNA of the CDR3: TGTGCCAGCAGCCGAAGAGGGACAGATCAAGATTCACCCCTCCACTTT. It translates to CASSRRGTDQDSPLHF.

In DNA form, the CDR3 reads TGTGCCAGCAGCATGGGACAGGGGGGGCGCCCCTATGGCTACACCTTC. Amino acids: CASSMGQGGRPYGYTF. The chain recombines TRBV9 with TRBJ1-2; 11 bases match TRBD1. The CDR3 contains 16 residues. Per germline, CDR1 SGDLS and CDR2 YYNGEE. V lost 4 bases, J lost 4 bases, and 9 bases stayed unmatched.